Shown below are 30 T cell receptor beta chains from a single sample sequenced in a study of Ad26.COV2.S vaccination and SARS-CoV-2 variants. Treatment specified: around 19 received Ad26.COV2.S at low or high dose, single or two shots; five or six received placebo; per-sample allocation not given. Samples came from day 63 after the first vaccine or placebo injection. Assay used: immunoSEQ multiplex PCR; TCRdb lists only in-frame clones, some missing. The sample contains some 400,000 clones, 75% to 90% of which appear only once. The sample in question was peripheral blood, obtained in a trial of Ad26.COV2.S vaccine versus placebo. Receptors were obtained from a person aged 18 to 59 who received the Ad26.COV2.S COVID-19 vaccine or a placebo.

The chain has TRBV30 and TRBJ2-2, with a possible D match to TRBD2 (9 bases). This CDR3 is built from 18 residues. The germline V and J ends were trimmed by 1 base and 5 bases, with 23 bases remaining between them. Looked up from germline, CDR1 is GTSNPN and CDR2 is SVGIG (reference sequence). Here the CDR3 DNA reads TGTGCCTGGAGTGGACAGGGGCTAGCGGGGCCCCTTACCGGGGAGCTGTTTTTT. This gives the protein CAWSGQGLAGPLTGELFF.

This chain uses TRBV10-3 with TRBJ1-2, with D unresolved. The germline gives CDR1 ENHRY, CDR2 SYGVKD. V was pared by 2 bases and J by 4 bases, with 11 bases between. The CDR3 has 14 amino acids. The CDR3 DNA reads as TGTGCCATCAGTGAGAACTTAGGGAGCTATGGCTACACCTTC. Its translation: CAISENLGSYGYTF.

The rearrangement uses TRBV7-2 and TRBJ1-2; TRBD1 might be the D (6 bases). The CDR3 extends over 14 amino acids. Germline CDR1 SGHTA, CDR2 FQGNSA. Trimming shortened V by 5 bases and J by 8 bases, and 18 bases separated the two germline ends. CDR3 sequence (DNA): TGTGCCAGCAGCCTAATAGGGGGAGGGCGCGGCTACACCTTC. This encodes CASSLIGGGRGYTF.

V is TRBV5-5 and J is TRBJ2-1, with D unclear. The CDR3 is 15 residues long. Per the germline V gene, CDR1 is SGHKS and CDR2 is YYEKEE (reference sequence). V dropped 3 bases and J dropped 0 bases, with 10 bases sitting between them. The CDR3: CASSSHWSSYNEQFF. CDR3 coding DNA: TGTGCCAGCAGCTCCCACTGGAGCTCCTACAATGAGCAGTTCTTC.

V usage is TRBV27 and J usage is TRBJ2-5; possibly TRBD2 for D (7 bases). The CDR3 spans 15 residues. The germline CDR1 and CDR2 sequences are MNHEY and SMNVEV (reference sequence). V dropped 3 bases and J dropped 2 bases, with 13 bases sitting between them. The CDR3: CASSFAGGQQETQYF. The CDR3 region has the DNA TGTGCCAGCAGTTTTGCCGGGGGGCAACAAGAGACCCAGTACTTC.

The V call is TRBV9, the J call TRBJ2-2; 7 nucleotides line up with TRBD2. Unmatched junction bases numbered 3, after V lost 0 bases and J lost 4 bases. Germline CDR1 is SGDLS and CDR2 is YYNGEE. The CDR3 contains 15 residues. The CDR3 coding sequence is TGTGCCAGCAGCGTAGGCGGGGGAGGCACCGGGGAGCTGTTTTTT. Translated, it gives CASSVGGGGTGELFF.

This clone has just a few counts. This rearrangement joins TRBV19 to TRBJ1-2; no definite D call. Trimming cost V 7 bases and J 4 bases, with 7 bases left between them. Germline V gives CDR1 LNHDA, CDR2 SQIVND (reference sequence). The CDR3 runs 11 residues. Written as DNA, the CDR3 is TGTGCCAGTATGAAGGGCTATGGCTACACCTTC. Translation gives CASMKGYGYTF.

This chain links TRBV16 with TRBJ2-7; 12 positions match TRBD1. After removal of 4 bases from V and 2 bases from J, the junction contained 3 bases not matched to a gene. CDR1 and CDR2 from the germline V gene are KGHSY and FQNENV. This CDR3 has 15 amino acids. The CDR3 here is CASSLGTGGPYEQYF. CDR3 in DNA: TGTGCCAGCAGCCTAGGGACAGGGGGCCCCTACGAGCAGTACTTC.

The chain carries TRBV7-9 and TRBJ2-1, with D possibly TRBD2 on 5 matching bases. Germline CDR1 reads SEHNR; CDR2 reads FQNEAQ (reference sequence). This CDR3 contains 16 residues. Trimming took 1 base from V and 3 from J, leaving 13 bases between them. CDR3 in DNA: TGTGCCAGCAGCTTAGATTGGGCCGGGGACTACAATGAGCAGTTCTTC. Translating it yields CASSLDWAGDYNEQFF.

A word on this clone: Other nucleotide sequences from this sample produce the same CDR3. The genes are TRBV24-1 and TRBJ1-5, with D possibly TRBD1 on 5 matching bases. The V and J ends lost 3 bases and 4 bases respectively, with 9 bases between them. The germline V gene has CDR1 KGHDR and CDR2 SFDVKD. This CDR3 is built from 14 residues. For the CDR3, the DNA is TGTGCCACCAGTGATCTAGGGGAAAATCAGCCCCAGCATTTT. Amino acid sequence: CATSDLGENQPQHF.

J is TRBJ2-3 and V is TRBV4-1; D gene unclear. V gave up 2 bases and J gave up 0 bases, with 6 bases separating them. The CDR3 is 14 amino acids. Germline V gives CDR1 MGHRA, CDR2 YSYEKL. The CDR3 nucleotides are TGCGCCAGCAGCCAAAGGCCTAGCACAGATACGCAGTATTTT. This gives the protein CASSQRPSTDTQYF.

The rearrangement uses TRBV7-2 and TRBJ2-2; 9 nucleotides match TRBD2. Germline V gene lookup returns CDR1 SGHTA and CDR2 FQGNSA. With V trimmed by 2 bases and J by 4 bases, 5 bases remained unmatched. The CDR3 has 16 residues. CDR3 amino acids: CASSLRLAGITGELFF. CDR3 nucleotides: TGTGCCAGCAGCTTACGGCTAGCGGGGATCACCGGGGAGCTGTTTTTT.

This chain connects TRBV7-9 to TRBJ2-1; a weak D match, TRBD2 (6 bases). Trimming removed 1 base from V and 3 bases from J, with 13 bases in between. Germline V gene sequence: CDR1 SEHNR, CDR2 FQNEAQ (reference sequence). This CDR3 is 16 amino acids long. The CDR3 loop reads CASSLDYGGDYNEQFF. Here the CDR3 DNA reads TGTGCCAGCAGCTTAGATTACGGGGGAGACTACAATGAGCAGTTCTTC.

This chain connects TRBV5-4 to TRBJ2-5; D may be TRBD1 (6 bases). Germline-derived CDR1 and CDR2 are SGHNT and YYREEE (reference sequence). The CDR3 totals 16 residues. V was cut by 4 bases and J by 3 bases, with 19 bases left in between. The CDR3 loop is CASSPSSVAGEETQYF. The CDR3 DNA reads as TGTGCCAGCAGCCCATCGTCTGTGGCAGGGGAAGAGACCCAGTACTTC.

The chain uses TRBV11-2 and TRBJ2-3, with TRBD2 matching 7 bases. The length of the CDR3 is 14 residues. The germline V gene encodes CDR1 SGHAT and CDR2 FQNNGV. V lost 6 bases and J lost 5; bases outside the gene matches: 8. CDR3 nucleotide sequence: TGTGCCAGCAGGCGAGCGGGAATTGAAGATACGCAGTATTTT. Translated, it gives CASRRAGIEDTQYF.

The chain carries TRBV28 and TRBJ1-1; 9 nucleotides line up with TRBD1. The CDR3 has 14 amino acids. CDR1 is MDHEN, CDR2 SYDVKM, per germline. The V segment lost 7 bases and the J segment 5 bases; nucleotides outside the gene matches: 8. The DNA of the CDR3 is TGTGCCAGCATTCAGGACAGGGGCAGGACTGAAGCTTTCTTT. Translation: CASIQDRGRTEAFF.

The V call is TRBV10-3, the J call TRBJ1-4; D not resolved. The CDR3 is 13 residues long. V lost 2 bases, J lost 2 bases, and 3 bases lay in between. The germline gives CDR1 ENHRY, CDR2 SYGVKD. CDR3 loop: CAISEGTNEKLFF. The DNA of the CDR3 is TGTGCCATCAGTGAGGGGACTAATGAAAAACTGTTTTTT.

The rearrangement links TRBV24-1 to TRBJ2-3; no clear D gene. Per the germline V gene, CDR1 is KGHDR and CDR2 is SFDVKD. V was shortened by 1 base and J by 2 bases, with 9 bases between the two germline ends. The CDR3 runs 15 residues. DNA of the CDR3: TGTGCCACCAGTGATTTAGGACGGACCACAGATACGCAGTATTTT. Translation gives CATSDLGRTTDTQYF.

A note on this clone: Other DNA sequences in the sample encode the same CDR3. This chain connects TRBV7-9 to TRBJ2-1; no clear D. This CDR3 region has 12 residues. The ends were cut back, 3 bases at V and 4 bases at J, with 4 bases in the middle. The V gene's germline CDR1 is SEHNR and CDR2 FQNEAQ (reference sequence). The CDR3, as DNA: TGTGCCAGCAGCTTGGGTTACAATGAGCAGTTCTTC. Translating gives CASSLGYNEQFF.

The chain employs TRBV18 and TRBJ1-3, with D uncertain. V was pared by 1 base and J by 3 bases, with 7 bases between. The CDR3 length is 14 residues. Germline V CDR1 and CDR2: KGHSH, LQKENI. The CDR3: CASSPQGVGNTIYF. CDR3 DNA: TGTGCCAGCTCACCACAGGGTGTTGGAAACACCATATATTTT.

The V gene is TRBV19, the J gene TRBJ2-3; 7 positions agree with TRBD2. CDR3 length equals 14 residues. Losses at the gene ends were 7 bases for V and 5 bases for J; bases not matched to a gene: 9. Germline CDR1 is LNHDA and CDR2 is SQIVND (reference sequence). CDR3 sequence (DNA): TGTGCCAGTAACCTCCTCGGGGAGGGAGATACGCAGTATTTT. Protein: CASNLLGEGDTQYF.

The rearrangement uses TRBV5-1 and TRBJ2-2; 8 bases agree with TRBD2. V trimming: 4 bases; J trimming: 6 bases; junction bases outside the gene matches: 5. Germline CDR1 is SGHRS and CDR2 is YFSETQ. CDR3 length: 14 amino acids. The CDR3 spells CASSGPGGAGELFF. The CDR3 DNA is TGCGCCAGCAGCGGCCCGGGGGGGGCCGGGGAGCTGTTTTTT.

The chain employs TRBV5-6 and TRBJ1-6; D possibly corresponds to TRBD1 (5 bases). The CDR3 is 15 residues long. Deletions cut 4 bases from V and 4 bases from J, with 12 bases between. Per germline, CDR1 SGHDT and CDR2 YYEEEE. The CDR3 DNA follows: TGTGCCAGCAGCCCCCCGGGGGTTTATAATTCACCCCTCCACTTT. This encodes CASSPPGVYNSPLHF.

The chain links TRBV6-5 to TRBJ2-7; a weak D match, TRBD1 (8 bases). Germline lookup yields CDR1 MNHEY and CDR2 SVGAGI. The CDR3 sequence is 14 residues long. Trimming took off 0 bases at V and 6 bases at J, with 12 bases between the two ends. CDR3 sequence reads: CASSYSNRGGEQYF. CDR3 sequence (DNA): TGTGCCAGCAGTTACTCGAACAGGGGGGGCGAGCAGTACTTC.

The rearrangement joins TRBV5-5 to TRBJ2-2; D gene uncertain. V was trimmed by 1 base and J by 0 bases, leaving 7 bases between them. This CDR3 region has 15 residues. The germline gives CDR1 SGHKS, CDR2 YYEKEE (reference sequence). Here the CDR3 DNA reads TGTGCCAGCAGCTTGTTGTCGACGAACACCGGGGAGCTGTTTTTT. Translation: CASSLLSTNTGELFF.

This clone was counted a single time. The chain carries TRBV7-9 and TRBJ1-1; weak D call: TRBD1 (6 bases). V gave up 4 bases and J gave up 3 bases, with 15 bases separating them. CDR1 and CDR2 (germline): SEHNR, FQNEAQ (reference sequence). CDR3 length equals 15 residues. The chain's CDR3 is CASSSLAGVDTEAFF. The CDR3 coding sequence is TGTGCCAGCAGCTCCCTGGCAGGGGTGGACACTGAAGCTTTCTTT.

The chain uses TRBV5-1 and TRBJ2-7, with 7 bases fitting TRBD1. Germline-derived CDR1 and CDR2 are SGHRS and YFSETQ. The junction had 21 bases not matched to a gene; V was cut back by 2 bases and J by 7 bases. CDR3 size: 18 residues. The DNA for the CDR3 is TGCGCCAGCAGCTTAACGGTGGACAGGTTCGGCCGAATCGGAGAGCAGTACTTC. Its protein product is CASSLTVDRFGRIGEQYF.

This chain joins TRBV27 and TRBJ2-7; no reliable D call. This CDR3 spans 15 amino acids. Trimming cost V 0 bases and J 0 bases, with 9 bases left between them. Germline loops: CDR1 MNHEY, CDR2 SMNVEV (reference sequence). CDR3 residues: CASSLSGKLSYEQYF. The CDR3 region has the DNA TGTGCCAGCAGTTTATCGGGCAAGCTCTCCTACGAGCAGTACTTC.

The chain combines TRBV6-5 with TRBJ1-3; D possibly corresponds to TRBD1 (6 bases). The V and J ends lost 10 bases and 4 bases respectively, with 14 bases between them. Per germline, CDR1 MNHEY and CDR2 SVGAGI. The CDR3 is 13 amino acids. CDR3 coding DNA: TGTGCCACTCGGATAACAGGGGGAAACACCATATATTTT. The encoded protein is CATRITGGNTIYF.

The genes are TRBV4-2 and TRBJ2-5; D not certain. Trimming cost V 3 bases and J 1 base, with 12 bases left between them. Germline assignment: CDR1 LGHNA and CDR2 YNFKEQ. The CDR3 is made up of 15 amino acids. The CDR3 loop is CASSHRVGSQETQYF. As DNA, the CDR3 is TGTGCCAGCAGCCACCGCGTAGGGTCCCAAGAGACCCAGTACTTC.